This is a list of T cell receptor beta chains from one sample in a study of Graves' ophthalmopathy and Graves' hyperthyroidism. One entry per CDR3 protein, called by TCRdb with MiXCR from the multiplex PCR reads. The sample holds about 400,000 distinct CDR3 sequences; about 18% are singletons and the top ten take more than 1.5%. Sequences were obtained from peripheral blood. Receptor source: a young woman with Graves' ophthalmopathy. Both conserved end residues are part of each CDR3. Fields, in order: V gene, clone size, J gene, CDR3 protein. Size tells how often a clone was seen (once, few, many) or the class of an expanded clone, and some rows leave it out.

TRBV10-1	many	TRBJ2-3	CASSELTPPPEYF
TRBV11-2	.	TRBJ2-7	CASSYRAGASSYEQYF
TRBV12-3/TRBV12-4	.	TRBJ2-7	CASSPNPAVYEQYF
TRBV12-3/TRBV12-4	few	TRBJ2-5	CASSKTGIFQETQYF
TRBV6-1	few	TRBJ1-3	CASSRGQGGRGNTIYF
TRBV10-3	.	TRBJ2-5	CATRLAVGQETQYF
TRBV6-5	.	TRBJ1-2	CASSYSGGSYGYTF
TRBV6-2/TRBV6-3	many	TRBJ2-7	CASSPGRVLEQYF
TRBV6-2/TRBV6-3	.	TRBJ2-4	CASIDRYF
TRBV7-6	few	TRBJ2-5	CASSYHRDSGGGETQYF
TRBV6-5	few	TRBJ1-2	CASSYSREGYTF
TRBV29-1	many	TRBJ2-2	CSDVQGTGELFF
TRBV20-1	.	TRBJ2-7	CSARASGFPYEQYF
TRBV6-5	.	TRBJ2-5	CASSYSRGRSETQYF
TRBV28	.	TRBJ1-5	CASSKQGAVSNQPQHF
TRBV6-8	once	TRBJ1-5	CASSYLGQGHYSNQPQHF
TRBV11-2	.	TRBJ2-7	CASSFGHPTYEQYF
TRBV11-1	many	TRBJ1-5	CASSLEMGGQYNQPQHF
TRBV6-5	many	TRBJ2-7	CASSYSDMISYEQYF
TRBV11-2	many	TRBJ2-7	CASSTGVGSYEQYF
TRBV29-1	few	TRBJ2-2	CSVVDNTGELFF
TRBV28	many	TRBJ2-7	CASGEKGLAYEQYF
TRBV6-2/TRBV6-3	.	TRBJ2-2	CASSYGVGPGELFF
TRBV12-3/TRBV12-4	once	TRBJ1-2	CASGMGRIYGYTF
TRBV7-9	many	TRBJ2-7	CASSLREGKTYEQYF
TRBV12-3/TRBV12-4	.	TRBJ2-7	CASGGDREYEQYF
TRBV11-2	.	TRBJ2-7	CASSLLQAQGSYEQYF
TRBV6-5	.	TRBJ1-1	CASSYSTTLLNTEAFF